The 9 T cell receptor beta chains below come from one sample, sequenced in a study of T cells in Graves' hyperthyroidism and ophthalmopathy. Researchers amplified the TCR beta CDR3 regions from RNA transcripts. The HTBI set primed first-round TCR CDR3 RT-PCR. Using its own MiXCR run on the multiplex PCR reads, TCRdb lists one record per CDR3 protein. The table lists about 640,000 distinct CDR3 sequences, roughly 20% of them singletons. Sequencing was carried out using blood. Source of these receptors: a young man with Graves' ophthalmopathy.

Ten or more counts support this clonotype. The rearrangement joins TRBV3-1 to TRBJ1-2; TRBD1 matches 7 bases. V lost 2 bases and J lost 8; bases outside the gene matches: 5. The CDR3 contains 13 residues. CDR1 and CDR2 (germline): LGHDT, YNNKEL (reference sequence). CDR3 DNA sequence: TGTGCCAGCAGCCAACTGGGGACAGTCGGCTACACCTTC. It codes for CASSQLGTVGYTF.

This clonotype has a handful of counts. Given a much more abundant clone one base away, this may be a read error. Without the conserved terminal phenylalanine or tryptophan, this CDR3 likely stems from a read error. The chain joins TRBV2 to TRBJ1-2; no firm D call. There are 16 residues in the CDR3. The V end was cut by 6 bases, the J end by 1 base, with 18 bases between. Per germline, CDR1 SNHLY and CDR2 FYNNEI. CDR3 sequence reads: CASSDRVTEDNYGYTL. DNA for the CDR3: TGTGCCAGCAGCGACCGGGTGACGGAGGATAACTATGGCTACACCCTC.

This clonotype has a count of ten or more. This rearrangement joins TRBV28 to TRBJ2-5; D gene uncertain. This CDR3 contains 15 residues. V lost 6 bases and J 0 bases, leaving 14 bases between the germline ends. Germline V gene data show CDR1 as MDHEN and CDR2 as SYDVKM. The DNA of the CDR3 is TGTGCCAGCAGCCCCCGACGTTGGTACCAAGAGACCCAGTACTTC. Translation: CASSPRRWYQETQYF.

This chain uses TRBV4-1 with TRBJ2-3, with 8 positions matching TRBD2. The CDR3 has 18 amino acids. CDR1 and CDR2 (germline): MGHRA, YSYEKL. The V and J ends lost 1 base and 0 bases, in that order; junction bases with no gene match: 9. CDR3 sequence reads: CASSQVLIREGSTDTQYF. The CDR3 DNA reads as TGCGCCAGCAGCCAAGTCCTGATCCGGGAGGGGAGCACAGATACGCAGTATTTT.

This clonotype has at least ten counts. The rearrangement links TRBV6-2 or TRBV6-3 to TRBJ2-5, with D unclear. CDR3 size: 13 residues. V shed 0 bases and J shed 4 bases, with 6 bases lying between them. CDR1 MNHEY and CDR2 SVGEGT come from the germline V gene. The CDR3 coding sequence is TGTGCCAGCAGTTACTCGGCTGGAGAGACCCAGTACTTC. Translating gives CASSYSAGETQYF.

This clonotype was found a few times. Germline is not matched at one junction end, which may reflect a read error. J is TRBJ2-5 and V is TRBV7-7, with 14 bases matching TRBD2. CDR3 length: 16 amino acids. Germline V gene data show CDR1 as SSHAT and CDR2 as FNYEAQ (reference sequence). For the CDR3, the DNA is TGTGCTAGCAGCTCGGGACTAGCGGGAGTAGGGGAGACCCAGTACTTC. Protein: CASSSGLAGVGETQYF.

V gene TRBV20-1 combines with J gene TRBJ2-7; the match to TRBD1 covers 7 bases. Germline CDR1 and CDR2: DFQATT and SNEGSKA (reference sequence). CDR3 length equals 15 residues. Trimming at V came to 6 bases and at J to 3 bases, leaving 14 bases not matched to a gene. CDR3 nucleotide sequence: TGCAGTGCCCTAAACTCAGGACAGGTTGGCTACGAGCAGTACTTC. Protein sequence: CSALNSGQVGYEQYF.

This rearrangement joins TRBV6-2 or TRBV6-3 to TRBJ2-1; D tentatively fits TRBD1 or TRBD2 (5 bases each). Germline CDR1 and CDR2: MNHEY and SVGEGT. V lost 0 bases and J 6 bases, leaving 15 bases between the germline ends. The CDR3 runs to 16 residues. CDR3 DNA sequence: TGTGCCAGCAGTTACTCTGAGGGGCCCTATTTCAATGAGCAGTTCTTC. Protein: CASSYSEGPYFNEQFF.

This clonotype showed up just a few times. V usage is TRBV5-1 and J usage is TRBJ2-7; 8 bases align to TRBD1. This CDR3 has 14 amino acids. Germline trimming cut 6 bases from V and 0 bases from J; bases unmatched to any gene: 5. In germline, CDR1 is SGHRS, CDR2 YFSETQ. The chain's CDR3 is CASTGTGPSYEQYF. DNA for the CDR3: TGCGCCAGCACCGGGACAGGCCCCTCCTACGAGCAGTACTTC.